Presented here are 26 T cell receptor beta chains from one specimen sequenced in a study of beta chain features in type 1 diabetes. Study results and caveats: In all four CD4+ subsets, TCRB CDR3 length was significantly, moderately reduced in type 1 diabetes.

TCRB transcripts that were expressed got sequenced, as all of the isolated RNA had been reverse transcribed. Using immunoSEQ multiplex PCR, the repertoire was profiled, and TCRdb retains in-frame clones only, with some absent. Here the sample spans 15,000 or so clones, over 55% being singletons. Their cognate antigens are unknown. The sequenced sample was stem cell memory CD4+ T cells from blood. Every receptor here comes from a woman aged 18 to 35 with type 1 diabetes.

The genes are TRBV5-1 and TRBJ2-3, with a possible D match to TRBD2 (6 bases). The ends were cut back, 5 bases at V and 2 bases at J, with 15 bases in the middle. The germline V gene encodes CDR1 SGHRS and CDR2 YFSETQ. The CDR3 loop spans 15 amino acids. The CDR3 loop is CASSSLAGITDTQYF. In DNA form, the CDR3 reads TGCGCCAGCAGTTCGTTGGCGGGGATCACAGATACGCAGTATTTT.

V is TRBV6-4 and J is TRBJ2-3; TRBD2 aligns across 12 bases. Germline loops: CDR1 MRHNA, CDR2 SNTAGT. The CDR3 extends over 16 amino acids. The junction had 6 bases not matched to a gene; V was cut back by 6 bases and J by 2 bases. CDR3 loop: CASSETSGGFTDTQYF. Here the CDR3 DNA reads TGTGCCAGCAGCGAGACTAGCGGGGGTTTCACAGATACGCAGTATTTT.

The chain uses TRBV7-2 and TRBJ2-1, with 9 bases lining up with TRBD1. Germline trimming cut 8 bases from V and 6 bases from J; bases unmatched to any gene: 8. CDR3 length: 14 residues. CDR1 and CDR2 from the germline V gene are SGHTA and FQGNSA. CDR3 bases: TGTGCCAGCGGGAGAAACAGGGGGCTCAATGAGCAGTTCTTC. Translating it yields CASGRNRGLNEQFF.

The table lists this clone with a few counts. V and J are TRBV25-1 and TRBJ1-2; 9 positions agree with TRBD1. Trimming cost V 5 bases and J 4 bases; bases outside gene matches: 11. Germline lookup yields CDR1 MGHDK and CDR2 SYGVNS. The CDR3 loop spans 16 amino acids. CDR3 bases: TGTGCCAGCAGTCCTGTGGGGGGACAGGGTCGCTATGGCTACACCTTC. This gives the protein CASSPVGGQGRYGYTF.

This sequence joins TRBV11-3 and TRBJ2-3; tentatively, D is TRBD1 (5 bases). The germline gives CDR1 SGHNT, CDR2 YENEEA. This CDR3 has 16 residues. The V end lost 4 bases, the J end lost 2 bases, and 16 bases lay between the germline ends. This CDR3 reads CASSSRRQTFTDTQYF. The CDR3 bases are TGTGCCAGCAGCTCCCGAAGACAGACCTTCACAGATACGCAGTATTTT.

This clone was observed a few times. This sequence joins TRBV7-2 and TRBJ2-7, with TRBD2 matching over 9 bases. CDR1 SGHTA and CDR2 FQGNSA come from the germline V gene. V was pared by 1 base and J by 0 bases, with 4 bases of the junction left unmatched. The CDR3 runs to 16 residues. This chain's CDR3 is CASSLVRGGASYEQYF. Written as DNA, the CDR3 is TGTGCCAGCAGCTTAGTCCGCGGGGGGGCCTCCTACGAGCAGTACTTC.

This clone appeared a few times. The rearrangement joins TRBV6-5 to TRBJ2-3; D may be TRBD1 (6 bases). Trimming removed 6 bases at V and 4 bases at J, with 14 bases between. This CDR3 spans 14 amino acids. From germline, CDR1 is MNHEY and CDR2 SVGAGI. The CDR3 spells CASSTNRVADTQYF. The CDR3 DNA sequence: TGTGCCAGCAGCACCAACAGGGTCGCAGATACGCAGTATTTT.

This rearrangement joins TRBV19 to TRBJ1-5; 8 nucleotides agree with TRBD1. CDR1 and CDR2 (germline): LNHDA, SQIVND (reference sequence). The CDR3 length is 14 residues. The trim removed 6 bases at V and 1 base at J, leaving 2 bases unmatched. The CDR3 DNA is TGTGCCAGTAGGAGACAGGGGAGCAATCAGCCCCAGCATTTT. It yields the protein CASRRQGSNQPQHF.

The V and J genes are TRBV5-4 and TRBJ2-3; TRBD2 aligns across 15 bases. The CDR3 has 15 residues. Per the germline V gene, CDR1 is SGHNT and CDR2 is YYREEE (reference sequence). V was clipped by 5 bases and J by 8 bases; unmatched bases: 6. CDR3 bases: TGTGCCAGCAGTTCGGGACTAGCGGGAGGTCCTACGCAGTATTTT. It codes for CASSSGLAGGPTQYF.

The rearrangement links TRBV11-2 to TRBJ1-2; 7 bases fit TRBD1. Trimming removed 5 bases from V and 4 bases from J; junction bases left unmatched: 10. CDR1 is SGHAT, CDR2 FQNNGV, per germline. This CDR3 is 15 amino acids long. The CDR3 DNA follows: TGTGCCAGCAGCCGCTCGACAGGGACCGGCTATGGCTACACCTTC. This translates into CASSRSTGTGYGYTF. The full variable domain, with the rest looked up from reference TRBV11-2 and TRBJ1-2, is EAGVAQSPRYKIIEKRQSVAFWCNPISGHATLYWYQQILGQGPKLLIQFQNNGVVDDSQLPKDRFSAERLKGVDSTLKIQPAKLEDSAVYLCASSRSTGTGYGYTFGSGTRLTVV.

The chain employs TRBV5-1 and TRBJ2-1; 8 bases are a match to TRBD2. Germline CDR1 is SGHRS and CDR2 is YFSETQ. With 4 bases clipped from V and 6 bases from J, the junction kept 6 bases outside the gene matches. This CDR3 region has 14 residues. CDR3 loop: CASSPGLVTNEQFF. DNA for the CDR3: TGCGCCAGCAGCCCGGGACTAGTAACCAATGAGCAGTTCTTC.

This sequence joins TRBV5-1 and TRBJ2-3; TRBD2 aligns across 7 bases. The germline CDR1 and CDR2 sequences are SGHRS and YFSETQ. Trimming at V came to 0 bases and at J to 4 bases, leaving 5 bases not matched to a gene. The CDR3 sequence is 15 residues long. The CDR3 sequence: CASSLVGRAADTQYF. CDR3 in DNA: TGCGCCAGCAGCTTGGTGGGGAGGGCCGCAGATACGCAGTATTTT.

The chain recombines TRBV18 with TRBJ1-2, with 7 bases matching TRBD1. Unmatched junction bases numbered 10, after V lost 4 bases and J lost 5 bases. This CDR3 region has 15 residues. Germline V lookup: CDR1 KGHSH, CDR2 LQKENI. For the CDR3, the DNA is TGTGCCAGCTCACGAGCGGTCGGGACAGAGTATGGCTACACCTTC. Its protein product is CASSRAVGTEYGYTF.

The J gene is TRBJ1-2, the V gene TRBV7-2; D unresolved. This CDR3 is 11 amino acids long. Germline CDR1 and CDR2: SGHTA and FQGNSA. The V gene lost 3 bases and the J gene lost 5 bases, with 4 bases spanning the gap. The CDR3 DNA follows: TGTGCCAGCAGCTTTGCGTATGGCTACACCTTC. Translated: CASSFAYGYTF.

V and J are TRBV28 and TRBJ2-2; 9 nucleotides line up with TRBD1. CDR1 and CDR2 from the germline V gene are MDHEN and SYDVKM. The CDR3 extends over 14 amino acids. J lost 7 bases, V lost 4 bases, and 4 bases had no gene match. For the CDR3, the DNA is TGTGCCAGCAGTTCGGGACAGGGATTCGGGGAGCTGTTTTTT. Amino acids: CASSSGQGFGELFF.

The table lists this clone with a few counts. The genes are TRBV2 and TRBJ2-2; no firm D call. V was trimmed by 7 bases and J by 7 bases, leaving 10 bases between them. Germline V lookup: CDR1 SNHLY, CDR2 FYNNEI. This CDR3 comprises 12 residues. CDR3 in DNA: TGTGCCAGCACGCCTTCGGGCGGGGAGCTGTTTTTT. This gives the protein CASTPSGGELFF.

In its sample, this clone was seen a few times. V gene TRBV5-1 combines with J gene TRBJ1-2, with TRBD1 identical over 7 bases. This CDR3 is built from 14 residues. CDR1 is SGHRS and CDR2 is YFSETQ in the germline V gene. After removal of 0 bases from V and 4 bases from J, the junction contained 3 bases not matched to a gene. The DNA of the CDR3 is TGCGCCAGCAGCTTGGAGGGACAGATCTATGGCTACACCTTC. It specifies CASSLEGQIYGYTF. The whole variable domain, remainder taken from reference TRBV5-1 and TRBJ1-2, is KAGVTQTPRYLIKTRGQQVTLSCSPISGHRSVSWYQQTPGQGLQFLFEYFSETQRNKGNFPGRFSGRQFSNSRSEMNVSTLELGDSALYLCASSLEGQIYGYTFGSGTRLTVV.

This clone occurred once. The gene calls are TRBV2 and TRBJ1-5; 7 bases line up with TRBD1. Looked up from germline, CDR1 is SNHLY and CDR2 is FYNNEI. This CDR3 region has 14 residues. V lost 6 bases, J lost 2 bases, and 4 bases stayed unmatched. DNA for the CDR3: TGTGCCAGCAGCGTTGGACAGGGCAATCAGCCCCAGCATTTT. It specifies CASSVGQGNQPQHF.

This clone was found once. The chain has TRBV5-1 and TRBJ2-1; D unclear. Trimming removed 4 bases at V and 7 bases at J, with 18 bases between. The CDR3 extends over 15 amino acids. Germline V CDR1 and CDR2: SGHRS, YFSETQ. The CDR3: CASSVRVSPRNEQFF. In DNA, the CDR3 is TGCGCCAGCAGCGTACGGGTGAGCCCTAGAAATGAGCAGTTCTTC. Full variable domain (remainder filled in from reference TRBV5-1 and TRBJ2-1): KAGVTQTPRYLIKTRGQQVTLSCSPISGHRSVSWYQQTPGQGLQFLFEYFSETQRNKGNFPGRFSGRQFSNSRSEMNVSTLELGDSALYLCASSVRVSPRNEQFFGPGTRLTVL.

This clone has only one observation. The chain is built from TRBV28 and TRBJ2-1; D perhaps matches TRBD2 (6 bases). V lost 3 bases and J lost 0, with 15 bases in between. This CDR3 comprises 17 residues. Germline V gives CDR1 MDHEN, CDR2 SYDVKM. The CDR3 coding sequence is TGTGCCAGCAGTTTCCCGGGCGGGACGAGCTCCTACAATGAGCAGTTCTTC. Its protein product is CASSFPGGTSSYNEQFF.

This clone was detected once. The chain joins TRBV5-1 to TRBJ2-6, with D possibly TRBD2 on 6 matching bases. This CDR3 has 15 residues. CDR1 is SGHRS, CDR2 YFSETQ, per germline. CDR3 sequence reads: CGTGTGDSGANVLTF. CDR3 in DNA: TGCGGAACCGGGACGGGGGACTCTGGGGCCAACGTCCTGACTTTC.

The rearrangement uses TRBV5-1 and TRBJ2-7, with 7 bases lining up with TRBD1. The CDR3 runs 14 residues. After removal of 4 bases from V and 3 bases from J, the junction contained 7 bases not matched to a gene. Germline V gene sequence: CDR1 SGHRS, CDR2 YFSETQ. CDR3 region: CASSPMDRNYEQYF. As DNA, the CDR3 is TGCGCCAGCAGCCCTATGGACAGGAACTACGAGCAGTACTTC.

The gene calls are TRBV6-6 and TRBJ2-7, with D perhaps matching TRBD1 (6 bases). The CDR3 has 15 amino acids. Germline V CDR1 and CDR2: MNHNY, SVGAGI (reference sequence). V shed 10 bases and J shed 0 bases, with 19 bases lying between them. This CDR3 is CATWTGTRYSYEQYF. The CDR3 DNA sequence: TGTGCCACGTGGACCGGGACACGATACTCCTACGAGCAGTACTTC.

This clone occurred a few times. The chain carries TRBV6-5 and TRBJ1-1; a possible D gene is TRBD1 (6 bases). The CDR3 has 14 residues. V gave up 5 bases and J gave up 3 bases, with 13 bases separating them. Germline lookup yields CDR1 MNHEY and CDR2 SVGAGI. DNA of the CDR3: TGTGCCAGCAGTCGAGCGGACAGTCACACTGAAGCTTTCTTT. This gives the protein CASSRADSHTEAFF.

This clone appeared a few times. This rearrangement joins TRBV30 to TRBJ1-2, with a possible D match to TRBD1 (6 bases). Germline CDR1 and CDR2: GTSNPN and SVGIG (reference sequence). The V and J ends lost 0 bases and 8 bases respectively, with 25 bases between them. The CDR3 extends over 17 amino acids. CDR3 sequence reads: CAWSVAGDRRLERGYTF. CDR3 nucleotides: TGTGCCTGGAGTGTAGCCGGCGACAGGAGGTTGGAAAGGGGCTACACCTTC.

This CDR3 is CAAQTGATYEQYF. The CDR3 DNA follows: TGTGCCGCACAAACAGGGGCGACCTACGAGCAGTACTTC. The chain uses TRBV10-3 and TRBJ2-7; 7 nucleotides match TRBD1. J gave up 2 bases and V 11 bases, and 9 bases lay outside the gene matches. Germline assignment: CDR1 ENHRY and CDR2 SYGVKD. This CDR3 contains 13 residues.